This T cell receptor beta chain was identified in a study of cytomegalovirus exposure and HLA in healthy donors. The CDR3 length is 15 residues. Trimming cost V 0 bases and J 2 bases, with 10 bases left between them. Study-wide results and limits: Roughly uniform depth of sequencing across donors was assumed in presence/absence analyses.

Both 60 Vbeta primers and 13 Jbeta primers went into the PCR. The data were produced by immunoSEQ multiplex PCR, yet TCRdb's version contains in-frame clones alone and is incomplete. The repertoire holds about 130,000 clones, with 65% to 85% as singletons. This clone was seen only a few times. What it binds is not known. Sequenced material: PBMCs. The origin of this receptor is a woman aged 40 to 55 in good health and CMV-seronegative. The J gene is TRBJ1-2, the V gene TRBV23-1; D is unclear. TRBV23-1 is designated an ORF whose function remains uncertain. The CDR3 region is CASSQSAEINYGYTF. Written as DNA, the CDR3 is TGCGCCAGCAGTCAATCCGCCGAGATAAACTATGGCTACACCTTC.